One and the same sample provided the 30 T cell receptor beta chains below, sequenced in a study of beta chain features in type 1 diabetes. Study results and caveats: People with Type 1 diabetes carried modestly yet significantly shorter TCRB CDR3s in all four CD4+ subsets.

For these TCRs, the target antigens are not known. The authors reverse transcribed all of the isolated RNA, so sequencing captured expressed TCRB transcripts. The method was immunoSEQ multiplex PCR; TCRdb's version includes in-frame clones alone and lacks a portion of them. The sample has hundreds of thousands of clones, around 15% seen once. Sequencing was carried out using naive CD4+ T cells from blood. These TCRs come from a man aged 18 to 29 with type 1 diabetes.

J is TRBJ2-6 and V is TRBV5-4, with 8 bases lining up with TRBD1. Per the germline V gene, CDR1 is SGHNT and CDR2 is YYREEE (reference sequence). CDR3 length: 17 residues. V shed 4 bases and J 2 bases; nucleotides not matched to a gene: 8. CDR3 DNA: TGTGCCAGCAGCCCGCGGACAGGGATAGCTGGGGCCAACGTCCTGACTTTC. Its translation is CASSPRTGIAGANVLTF.

The V and J genes are TRBV30 and TRBJ1-6; TRBD1 aligns across 8 bases. V lost 7 bases, J lost 7 bases, and 6 bases stayed unmatched. This CDR3 comprises 13 residues. CDR1 and CDR2 from the germline V gene are GTSNPN and SVGIG (reference sequence). CDR3 DNA: TGTGCCTATTCCGGGACAGGCAATTCACCCCTCCACTTT. Encoded protein: CAYSGTGNSPLHF.

The genes are TRBV9 and TRBJ2-7; the D is unclear. This CDR3 contains 14 residues. Germline V gene data show CDR1 as SGDLS and CDR2 as YYNGEE. The V and J ends lost 0 bases and 1 base respectively, with 8 bases between them. The chain's CDR3 is CASSVEHGSYEQYF. The CDR3 DNA follows: TGTGCCAGCAGCGTAGAGCATGGGTCCTACGAGCAGTACTTC.

The chain links TRBV19 to TRBJ1-5; D ambiguous. The CDR3 has 12 residues. Trimming cost V 8 bases and J 9 bases, with 14 bases left between them. Per germline, CDR1 LNHDA and CDR2 SQIVND (reference sequence). As DNA, the CDR3 is TGTGCCAGTCAAGTGGGAATGGCGCCCCAGCATTTT. Protein product: CASQVGMAPQHF.

This rearrangement joins TRBV5-1 to TRBJ2-3; maybe TRBD1 (6 bases). The V end lost 2 bases, the J end lost 1 base, and 14 bases lay between the germline ends. The length of the CDR3 is 16 residues. Germline V gene data show CDR1 as SGHRS and CDR2 as YFSETQ. Here the CDR3 reads CASSLEGVGGTDTQYF. CDR3 nucleotides: TGCGCCAGCAGCTTAGAGGGGGTAGGTGGCACAGATACGCAGTATTTT.

The V and J genes are TRBV18 and TRBJ2-3, with D unresolved. The CDR3 contains 13 residues. Germline assignment: CDR1 KGHSH and CDR2 LQKENI. V lost 2 bases to trimming and J lost 4 bases, with 7 bases between them. In DNA, the CDR3 is TGTGCCAGCTCACCAACTGAGGCAGATACGCAGTATTTT. It is translated as CASSPTEADTQYF.

The chain joins TRBV18 to TRBJ1-1, with 7 bases aligning to TRBD1. The V gene end was trimmed by 10 bases and the J gene end by 0 bases; junction bases not matched to a gene: 14. The CDR3 is made up of 16 amino acids. Germline assignment: CDR1 KGHSH and CDR2 LQKENI. CDR3 loop: CATRESTGTMNTEAFF. CDR3 coding DNA: TGTGCCACCCGAGAATCGACAGGGACCATGAACACTGAAGCTTTCTTT.

This clone was detected a few times. The chain uses TRBV7-9 and TRBJ2-3; 9 nucleotides match TRBD1. This CDR3 contains 15 residues. Germline V gene lookup returns CDR1 SEHNR and CDR2 FQNEAQ (reference sequence). The junction had 4 bases not matched to a gene; V was cut back by 5 bases and J by 1 base. In DNA form, the CDR3 reads TGTGCCAGCAGCCGAAGACAGGGGGGCACAGATACGCAGTATTTT. This gives the protein CASSRRQGGTDTQYF.

The chain joins TRBV13 to TRBJ1-2, with unresolved D. Germline CDR1 PRHDT, CDR2 FYEKMQ (reference sequence). Trimming shortened V by 5 bases and J by 5 bases, and 12 bases separated the two germline ends. The CDR3 totals 13 residues. CDR3 loop: CASSPREGYGYTF. The DNA of the CDR3 is TGTGCCAGCAGCCCCCGGGAGGGATATGGCTACACCTTC.

This clone was seen a handful of times. The chain combines TRBV6-1 with TRBJ2-3; 9 bases are shared with TRBD2. There are 15 residues in the CDR3. CDR1 is MNHNS and CDR2 is SASEGT in the germline V gene. J gave up 6 bases and V 2 bases, and 6 bases lay outside the gene matches. The CDR3 coding sequence is TGTGCCAGCAGTGAATTTGGCCTAGCGGGGGATACGCAGTATTTT. Its translation: CASSEFGLAGDTQYF.

The chain couples TRBV19 to TRBJ2-1; possible D gene TRBD1, 6 bases. Trimming took off 3 bases at V and 8 bases at J, with 11 bases between the two ends. CDR3 size: 13 residues. CDR1 and CDR2 (germline): LNHDA, SQIVND (reference sequence). The CDR3 region has the DNA TGTGCCAGTAGTATGGGGGCGCCCCATGAGCAGTTCTTC. It is translated as CASSMGAPHEQFF.

The table lists this clone with a few counts. The V gene is TRBV9, the J gene TRBJ2-1; no firm D call. Germline V lookup: CDR1 SGDLS, CDR2 YYNGEE. Trimming took 4 bases from V and 0 from J, leaving 11 bases between them. The CDR3 contains 15 residues. The CDR3 nucleotides are TGTGCCAGCAGCCGTGGAAGGAGCTCCTACAATGAGCAGTTCTTC. Its translation: CASSRGRSSYNEQFF.

The chain recombines TRBV25-1 with TRBJ2-2; 7 positions match TRBD2. Germline values: CDR1 MGHDK, CDR2 SYGVNS. V dropped 4 bases and J dropped 1; count of bases not matched to a gene: 6. The CDR3 is made up of 16 amino acids. In DNA, the CDR3 is TGTGCCAGCAGTGGCGGGGGTTACTTGAACACCGGGGAGCTGTTTTTT. Its translation: CASSGGGYLNTGELFF.

This chain links TRBV2 with TRBJ1-1; D is perhaps TRBD1 (6 bases). The V end was cut by 3 bases, the J end by 4 bases, with 15 bases between. Germline loops: CDR1 SNHLY, CDR2 FYNNEI. The CDR3 covers 15 residues. The CDR3 protein is CASSEDTGLGTEAFF. CDR3 bases: TGTGCCAGCAGTGAGGACACAGGGTTAGGCACTGAAGCTTTCTTT.

This clone has just a few counts. This chain uses TRBV7-9 with TRBJ2-1, with no clear D. V dropped 2 bases and J dropped 2 bases, with 10 bases sitting between them. This CDR3 region has 15 residues. Germline CDR1 reads SEHNR; CDR2 reads FQNEAQ (reference sequence). Here the CDR3 reads CASSLTAFPYNEQFF. The CDR3 DNA sequence: TGTGCCAGCAGCTTAACGGCATTCCCCTACAATGAGCAGTTCTTC.

V gene TRBV25-1 combines with J gene TRBJ1-6; 8 bases line up with TRBD1. In germline, CDR1 is MGHDK, CDR2 SYGVNS. The ends lost 3 bases at V and 6 bases at J; junction bases unmatched: 7. This CDR3 contains 16 residues. CDR3: CASSDIGTGGNSPLHF. Written as DNA, the CDR3 is TGTGCCAGCAGTGACATTGGAACAGGGGGTAATTCACCCCTCCACTTT.

This clone has more than one count but fewer than ten. V gene TRBV30 combines with J gene TRBJ1-5; D remains ambiguous. Germline-derived CDR1 and CDR2 are GTSNPN and SVGIG (reference sequence). V lost 5 bases, J lost 0 bases, and 8 bases lay in between. This CDR3 contains 13 residues. The CDR3 sequence is CAWARASNQPQHF. The CDR3 DNA follows: TGTGCCTGGGCTAGAGCTAGCAATCAGCCCCAGCATTTT.

The CDR3 DNA reads as TGTGCCACCAGCTCCTACTCTGCAGCTTTCTTT. Protein sequence: CATSSYSAAFF. This chain connects TRBV15 to TRBJ1-1; the D is unclear. CDR1 LNHNV and CDR2 YYDKDF come from the germline V gene (reference sequence). The V gene lost 5 bases and the J gene lost 10 bases, with 11 bases spanning the gap. This CDR3 contains 11 residues.

A few counts support this clone. This sample includes further DNA sequences coding for the same CDR3. The chain is built from TRBV9 and TRBJ2-3, with a possible D match to TRBD2 (5 bases). This CDR3 is 14 amino acids long. Trimming cost V 0 bases and J 0 bases, with 5 bases left between them. Germline V gene data show CDR1 as SGDLS and CDR2 as YYNGEE. The CDR3 DNA is TGTGCCAGCAGCGTAGGCGGGAGCACAGATACGCAGTATTTT. As protein: CASSVGGSTDTQYF.

In nucleotides, the CDR3 is TGTGCCAGCAGCTTAGGTATGGCCAGGACTCTCTACAATGAGCAGTTCTTC. Translating gives CASSLGMARTLYNEQFF. The chain links TRBV7-6 to TRBJ2-1; a possible D gene is TRBD2 (5 bases). The CDR3 length is 17 residues. Germline CDR1 reads SGHVS; CDR2 reads FNYEAQ. The germline V and J ends were trimmed by 1 base and 3 bases, with 16 bases remaining between them. The full variable domain, in which reference TRBV7-6 and TRBJ2-1 provide the parts outside the CDR3, is GAGVSQSPRYKVTKRGQDVALRCDPISGHVSLYWYRQALGQGPEFLTYFNYEAQQDKSGLPNDRFSAERPEGSISTLTIQRTEQRDSAMYRCASSLGMARTLYNEQFFGPGTRLTVL.

A few counts support this clone. The V call is TRBV6-5, the J call TRBJ1-6, with unresolved D. Trimming left V 2 bases short and J 7 bases short, with 9 bases between. Germline CDR1 MNHEY, CDR2 SVGAGI. The CDR3 totals 14 residues. CDR3 protein: CASSYHGKNSPLHF. The CDR3 DNA reads as TGTGCCAGCAGTTACCATGGGAAGAATTCACCCCTCCACTTT.

Details on this clone: The sample holds other DNA sequences that translate to the same CDR3. The V and J genes are TRBV7-9 and TRBJ1-1; D remains unclear. Trimming stripped 1 base from V and 1 base from J, with 7 bases between. Germline V gives CDR1 SEHNR, CDR2 FQNEAQ (reference sequence). The CDR3 spans 14 residues. CDR3 DNA: TGTGCCAGCAGCTTAGGGGAGGGGAACACTGAAGCTTTCTTT. The encoded protein is CASSLGEGNTEAFF.

The V and J genes are TRBV5-6 and TRBJ1-5, with a weak D call TRBD1 (6 bases). Germline V gives CDR1 SGHDT, CDR2 YYEEEE. The CDR3 sequence is 14 residues long. V was shortened by 2 bases and J by 6 bases, with 12 bases between the two germline ends. The CDR3 DNA is TGTGCCAGCAGCTTACAGGGCACGGGTCAGCCCCAGCATTTT. Translated, it gives CASSLQGTGQPQHF. Using reference TRBV5-6 and TRBJ1-5 for the parts outside the CDR3, the full variable domain is DAGVTQSPTHLIKTRGQQVTLRCSPKSGHDTVSWYQQALGQGPQFIFQYYEEEERQRGNFPDRFSGHQFPNYSSELNVNALLLGDSALYLCASSLQGTGQPQHFGDGTRLSIL.

The chain recombines TRBV5-4 with TRBJ2-1; 10 nucleotides line up with TRBD2. Unmatched junction bases numbered 12, after V lost 0 bases and J lost 0 bases. The CDR3 is 20 residues long. Germline V gives CDR1 SGHNT, CDR2 YYREEE (reference sequence). The CDR3 region has the DNA TGTGCCAGCAGCTTGGGAGGCGGGACTAGCGTAAGTGGCTCCTACAATGAGCAGTTCTTC. It encodes CASSLGGGTSVSGSYNEQFF.

This clone was seen only a few times. This specimen includes other DNA sequences encoding the same CDR3. The DNA for the CDR3 is TGTGCCTGGAGTTTGACGGGGTATGGCTACACCTTC. Protein: CAWSLTGYGYTF. The V gene is TRBV30, the J gene TRBJ1-2; no reliable D call. The germline gives CDR1 GTSNPN, CDR2 SVGIG (reference sequence). V was cut by 2 bases and J by 5 bases, with 9 bases left in between. CDR3 length: 12 residues.

This clone was recorded a few times. The chain is built from TRBV6-6 and TRBJ2-1, with D perhaps assigned TRBD1 or TRBD2 (5 bases each). The CDR3 sequence is 14 residues long. V lost 7 bases and J lost 4, with 14 bases in between. CDR1 is MNHNY, CDR2 SVGAGI, per germline (reference sequence). Written as DNA, the CDR3 is TGTGCCAGCATCCACGGGACGGAATACAATGAGCAGTTCTTC. This translates into CASIHGTEYNEQFF.

This clone was observed a few times. The chain recombines TRBV29-1 with TRBJ2-1, with 10 bases matching TRBD2. Germline V gene lookup returns CDR1 SQVTM and CDR2 ANQGSEA. The CDR3 has 12 residues. V was pared by 7 bases and J by 10 bases, with 7 bases of the junction left unmatched. This chain's CDR3 is CSGVAGGREQFF. The CDR3, as DNA: TGCAGCGGAGTAGCGGGGGGACGGGAGCAGTTCTTC.

The gene calls are TRBV9 and TRBJ1-1; D unclear. The V gene's germline CDR1 is SGDLS and CDR2 YYNGEE. Deletions cut 0 bases from V and 1 base from J, with 7 bases between. This CDR3 has 14 residues. CDR3 loop: CASSVGRENTEAFF. CDR3 sequence (DNA): TGTGCCAGCAGCGTAGGAAGGGAGAACACTGAAGCTTTCTTT.

A few counts support this clone. This sequence joins TRBV29-1 and TRBJ1-1; a weak D match, TRBD1 (5 bases). Germline V gene lookup returns CDR1 SQVTM and CDR2 ANQGSEA. V dropped 7 bases and J dropped 4 bases, with 16 bases sitting between them. CDR3 size: 13 residues. The CDR3 protein is CSGRGGSGTEAFF. The CDR3 coding sequence is TGCAGCGGACGGGGGGGGAGCGGCACTGAAGCTTTCTTT.

The chain employs TRBV10-3 and TRBJ1-6; D remains ambiguous. Trimming removed 5 bases from V and 10 bases from J, with 18 bases in between. The germline V gene has CDR1 ENHRY and CDR2 SYGVKD. The CDR3 is 15 residues long. The CDR3, as DNA: TGTGCCATCAGTCAATTTGACCAAAAGGAATCACCCCTCCACTTT. This encodes CAISQFDQKESPLHF.